This T cell receptor (beta chain) originates from a study of cytomegalovirus exposure and HLA in healthy donors (dated by TCRdb to about 2017). Study-wide context: An earlier analysis of more than 550 of the donors reported approximately 260 Gb of sequence data and 90 million to 120 million unique TCR beta sequences obtained from around 180 million T cells. In addition to the first cohort of 666 subjects, a separate validation cohort of approximately 120 different subjects was used. Donor age, sex, ethnicity and CMV serostatus were compiled alongside the repertoire data. The aim of the study was to test whether cataloging public T cell receptors could identify signatures of past pathogen exposure. To decide whether each TCR beta V gene segment behaved as functional or pseudogenic, an earlier analysis of several hundred of the donors relied on high-throughput TCR beta sequencing. Rather than using new phenotypic data, the later analysis identified candidate immune exposures from TCR beta sequences and from how often those sequences occurred across donors. Typing coverage varied by locus: about 629-630 donors for A, B, C, DRB1 and DQB1; approximately 500 for DQA1; some 610 for DPA1; some 470 for DPB1. To predict cytomegalovirus infection status, the study brought together high-throughput TCR immunosequencing, statistical association of individual TCRs with disease status, and machine learning. Class I and class II HLA loci were covered by the typing at four-digit resolution. Roughly 5 DR-DQ haplotypes were treated as single units for association and clustering because of strong linkage in the cohort. A later analysis re-analyzed previously published TCR beta repertoires from about 600 donors and added high-resolution HLA genotyping to study TCR occurrence patterns. Every discovery cohort repertoire had been produced on one sequencing platform. A later genetic analysis used genome-wide SNP genotypes for about three fifths of the 666 donors, treating that subset as a discovery cohort. The T cell repertoires of around 670 subjects were profiled by immunosequencing and related to cytomegalovirus serostatus. On average, 235,054 unique TCR beta nucleotide sequences were sequenced per donor among some 430 genotyped donors of the cohort, with approximately 18% of those sequences being non-productive. Of the roughly 410 genotyped donors, less than 85% were placed in the genetic ancestry cluster associated with self-reported Caucasian donors. An early release that covered some 630 HLA-typed donors contained about 290 gigabases of sequencing data and about 93 million unique TCR sequences.

The CDR3 goes from the cysteine to the phenylalanine over 15 residues. The sequence is cut down to CDR3 DNA, 45 bases in frame from base 1. Via the germline V gene (reference sequence), CDR1 is SEHNR and CDR2 FQNEAQ. Comment on this clone: Its recognized antigen is unknown. At one of its ends the junction is not consistent with the germline gene, which may arise from a read error.

Library creation used the immunoSEQ multiplex PCR assay. For the multiplex PCR, a mixture combining 60 forward primers for TCR Vbeta segments and 13 reverse primers for TCR Jbeta segments was used. Amplification of the CDR3 region of rearranged TCR beta genes was performed with a multiplex PCR assay on genomic DNA. Amplified TCR beta libraries were sequenced as 87-base-pair reads on the Illumina HiSeq System. In the authors' own workflow: Across the 700 or so repertoires, a later analysis counted tens of millions of unique TCR beta chains, roughly 11 million of which were shared by at least two donors. Raw reads were error-corrected and collapsed into unique sequences with a nearest-neighbor algorithm that merged closely related sequences to remove PCR and sequencing errors. To assign V, D and J gene segments, CDR3 sequences were aligned to IMGT reference sequences. For a sequence to be retained, a match of at least six nucleotides to both a V gene segment and a J gene segment was required. A rearrangement was called productive if the CDR3 had no stop codons and remained in frame with V and J, and every other rearrangement was called non-productive. Following IMGT convention, CDR3 was defined as the stretch from the second conserved V-encoded cysteine up to the conserved J-encoded phenylalanine. In an earlier analysis of more than 550 of the donors, sequences lacking an unambiguous match to a single V gene segment were excluded. In an earlier analysis of several hundred of the donors, V segments were called functional above 56.7% productive rearrangements and were called segregating when the between-donor standard deviation exceeded 5%. A statistical classification framework was developed to diagnose cytomegalovirus status using the catalog of TCR beta chain sequences. In a later analysis, V and J genes were assigned by comparing TCR nucleotide sequences against IMGT/GENE-DB human TR gene sequences. Using the TCRdist pipeline, a later analysis assigned CDR3 sequences along with most-parsimonious VDJ recombination scenarios. In a later analysis, every TCR beta chain was defined by the combination of its CDR3 amino acid sequence and its V-gene family, and reads without a unique V-gene family were dropped. A later analysis removed over 500 highly shared, low-generation-probability nucleotide sequences to deal with suspected cross-contamination and a sequencing artifact. In a later analysis, a clonal expansion index was calculated for each public chain from normalized within-repertoire ranks of inferred template counts. In a later analysis, generation probabilities were computed using a VDJ recombination model fitted to out-of-frame rearrangements, and the results were checked against IGoR. In a later analysis, hypergeometric tests were used to score TCR-TCR, TCR-HLA and TCR-CMV co-occurrence, with a repertoire-size bias correction applied to TCR pairs. False discovery rates were estimated in a later analysis by permuting HLA or CMV assignments 20 times. In a later analysis, co-occurring TCRs were grouped with DBSCAN, and TCRdist sequence similarity was added when clustering was performed within HLA-allele-positive subsets. Co-occurrence clustering excluded repertoires with fewer than 30,000 or more than 120,000 public chains, plus five with anomalous nucleotide sharing. TCRdb mirrors the immuneACCESS table, restricted to in-frame sequences. Some clones are absent from its copies; in checked studies, under half trace to an unresolved V gene, and the reason for the others is unknown. That table is the source of V, J and clone size, and D and trimming were worked out from the DNA. The sample yields 150,000 or so clones; around four fifths were counted once. Under 2% of the sample comes from the top ten.

Results and caveats for the whole study, not just this receptor: Specific HLA alleles were associated with 15,000 to 20,000 TCR beta sequences at a false discovery rate of 0.05 in a later analysis. Correlated functional status among segregating V segments might reflect linkage disequilibrium, but an unknown experimental factor could not be ruled out. The authors suggested that the approach could potentially be extended to other disease states and immunological phenotypes. A later analysis reported that several top co-occurrence clusters appeared linked to parvovirus B19, influenza, CMV and Epstein-Barr virus. The only immune exposure information available for the cohort was CMV serostatus. A further reported finding was that TCR beta sequences accurately predicted the HLA-A and HLA-B alleles for most subjects in the first cohort. In an earlier analysis of 587 of the donors, most TCR beta V segments were observed in productive rearrangements about 90% or about 30% of the time, broadly matching IMGT annotations. Cytomegalovirus status was reported to be diagnosed by the classifier with high specificity and sensitivity in both the original and validation cohorts. The cohort was sequenced for TCR beta chains only, and without alpha or paired-chain data the features that could be detected were limited. A later analysis found that TCR association rates varied across HLA loci, with DRB1 alleles showing the most associated TCRs and HLA-C alleles the fewest. A later analysis found that most CMV-associated TCR beta chains appeared HLA-restricted, with HLA associations seemingly driven largely by CMV exposure. Most TCR sequences were observed very rarely across donors, whereas some public TCRs were present in many individuals. In vitro tests confirmed that a few of the cytomegalovirus-associated TCR beta chains recognize cytomegalovirus antigens. Because the 87-base-pair reads could not distinguish some IMGT-functional V segments, including TRBV6-2 and TRBV6-3, those segments were excluded. Presence/absence analyses assumed roughly uniform sequencing depth across donors, an assumption that may not hold. When HLA alleles, especially DR and DQ, strongly co-occurred, TCR associations were difficult to assign to individual alleles. A cluster of highly shared sequence variants was judged likely to represent a technical artifact of the sequencing pipeline. Because HLA typing was unavailable for some donors at each locus, only the typed subset was used in association tests. In the study, around 150 TCR beta chains were listed as associated with cytomegalovirus. Compared with the roughly 670-donor mean, donors in an Asian-associated ancestry cluster had fewer N-insertions in productive TCRs, according to a later genetic analysis. Because counts were too low, approximately 15 rarely observed V segments, including chromosome 9 orphons, were excluded from the earlier analysis of several hundred of the donors. V-gene and J-gene trimming of TCR beta chains was associated with a missense DCLRE1C variant in a later genetic analysis, and the association was replicated in an independent cohort. In a later analysis, HLA-associated TCR beta chains were found to be more clonally expanded and to have lower generation probabilities than equally common non-associated chains.

In total, roughly 670 healthy bone marrow donors made up the cohort. At the time of sampling, every cohort member was nominally healthy, though immune exposures that went unrecorded were likely present. The donor was CMV seronegative and was included in the group of several hundred seronegative cohort members. A peripheral blood sample was provided by each donor, and peripheral blood mononuclear cells were used for TCR beta sequencing. The Qiagen DNeasy Blood Extraction Kit was used to extract genomic DNA from the blood cell samples. This receptor was taken from a young man in good health and CMV-seronegative. Sequencing used PBMCs. Recombination joined TRBV7-9 with TRBJ1-4; possibly the D gene is TRBD1, per 5 matching bases. The DNA reads as follows: TGTGCCAGCAGCTTAGGTAGCAGGGTGAATGAAGAACTGTTTTTT. Protein translation: CASSLGSRVNEELFF.